The 8 T cell receptor beta chains presented below share a single source sample, sequenced in a study of blood T cells in healthy people across ages. Sample-barcoded 5' priming and a J-beta primer mix drove a second PCR of roughly 7 to 11 cycles. TCRdb ran MiXCR on the 5' RACE reads and lists one entry per CDR3 protein. The table records approximately 820,000 distinct CDR3 sequences, approximately 44% of them present only once. Sequencing was performed on blood. The receptors were gathered from a man aged 60 to 75 in good health.

The gene calls are TRBV20-1 and TRBJ2-3; 7 bases match TRBD2. With V trimmed by 8 bases and J by 0 bases, 17 bases remained unmatched. Germline assignment: CDR1 DFQATT and CDR2 SNEGSKA (reference sequence). This CDR3 has 17 residues. Here the CDR3 reads CSPLAIAGPASTDTQYF. The CDR3 DNA sequence: TGCAGTCCCCTTGCGATAGCGGGCCCCGCTAGCACAGATACGCAGTATTTT.

This clonotype was picked up one time. This chain uses TRBV4-3 with TRBJ2-7, with TRBD1 matching 10 bases. With V trimmed by 0 bases and J by 6 bases, 5 bases remained unmatched. CDR3 length: 15 amino acids. Looked up from germline, CDR1 is LGHNA and CDR2 is YSLEER. The CDR3 DNA follows: TGCGCCAGCAGCCAAGACCGCGGGACAGGGGCCGAGCAGTACTTC. This translates into CASSQDRGTGAEQYF.

The CDR3 region is CASNPAGASYNEQFF. The CDR3 DNA reads TGTGCCAGCAACCCAGCGGGGGCTTCCTACAATGAGCAGTTCTTC. V is TRBV12-3 or TRBV12-4 and J is TRBJ2-1, with 8 bases aligning to TRBD2. After removal of 7 bases from V and 1 base from J, the junction contained 6 bases not matched to a gene. The CDR3 spans 15 residues.

The chain links TRBV20-1 to TRBJ2-5; D gene unclear. From germline, CDR1 is DFQATT and CDR2 SNEGSKA (reference sequence). The CDR3 loop spans 17 amino acids. Trimming pared 0 bases from V and 2 bases from J, leaving 19 bases between. CDR3 in DNA: TGCAGTGCTAGAGACCGATTCTCGCGCCCGAGTCAAGAGACCCAGTACTTC. Protein: CSARDRFSRPSQETQYF.

Comment on this clonotype: A clone one base away is much larger, so this may be a read error. The CDR3 DNA reads TGTGCCAGCAGCCGCGAACGGACAGGGTTTTACGAGCAGTACTTC. Translated, it gives CASSRERTGFYEQYF. This sequence joins TRBV7-2 and TRBJ2-7, with 8 bases lining up with TRBD1. This CDR3 spans 15 amino acids. The V gene's germline CDR1 is SGHTA and CDR2 FQGNSA. The J segment lost 4 bases and the V segment lost 5 bases, leaving 10 bases of the junction unmatched. The variable domain in full, with the rest retrieved from reference TRBV7-2 and TRBJ2-7, is GAGVSQSPSNKVTEKGKDVELRCDPISGHTALYWYRQSLGQGLEFLIYFQGNSAPDKSGLPSDRFSAERTGGSVSTLTIQRTQQEDSAVYLCASSRERTGFYEQYFGPGTRLTVT.

This rearrangement joins TRBV7-9 to TRBJ2-5; TRBD1 aligns across 8 bases. The V gene's germline CDR1 is SEHNR and CDR2 FQNEAQ (reference sequence). With 3 bases clipped from V and 11 bases from J, the junction kept 14 bases outside the gene matches. This CDR3 contains 15 residues. Here the CDR3 DNA reads TGTGCCAGCAGCTTCGGACAGGGATTGGTGGGGGAGCAGTACTTC. It specifies CASSFGQGLVGEQYF.

This clonotype was seen more than once but under ten times. CDR3 sequence reads: CASSSQGLYEQYF. The CDR3 DNA is TGTGCCAGCAGCTCACAGGGATTGTACGAGCAGTACTTC. The V gene is TRBV7-2, the J gene TRBJ2-7, with D perhaps TRBD1 (6 bases). CDR3 length: 13 amino acids. V shed 4 bases and J shed 4 bases, with 11 bases lying between them. Germline values: CDR1 SGHTA, CDR2 FQGNSA.

The chain carries TRBV9 and TRBJ2-4, with TRBD2 matching over 8 bases. Trimming removed 3 bases from V and 8 bases from J; junction bases left unmatched: 7. Germline V gives CDR1 SGDLS, CDR2 YYNGEE. The CDR3 covers 14 residues. The CDR3 bases are TGTGCCAGCAGCGCCGGGACTAGGGGCGACATTCAGTACTTC. Protein product: CASSAGTRGDIQYF.